The 25 T cell receptor beta chains in this list originate from one sample, sequenced in a study of blood T cell repertoires in COVID-19. Measured with immunoSEQ multiplex PCR; TCRdb has only the in-frame clones, and not every one. The repertoire holds about 97,000 clones, with about 83% as singletons. Material: peripheral blood. All receptors derive from a human donor in a cohort sampled during active COVID-19.

This chain uses TRBV5-8 with TRBJ1-2, with 8 bases matching TRBD1. Trimming cost V 2 bases and J 7 bases; bases outside gene matches: 4. Germline values: CDR1 SGHTS, CDR2 YDEGEE. The CDR3 has 13 residues. The CDR3 DNA reads as TGTGCCAGCAGCTTCTCAGGGGGCCCTGGCTACACCTTC. It specifies CASSFSGGPGYTF.

The chain employs TRBV3-1 (or the pseudogene TRBV3-2) and TRBJ1-5, with 9 nucleotides matching TRBD1. The CDR3 contains 15 residues. Germline assignment: CDR1 LGHDT and CDR2 YNNKEL (reference sequence). Trimming took 1 base from V and 9 from J; bases not matched to a gene: 7. The DNA of the CDR3 is TGTGCCAGCAGCCAAGCCGGGACAGGGACTGGGCCCCAGCATTTT. Amino acids: CASSQAGTGTGPQHF.

The CDR3 region is CAISEYSRDRGPYEQYF. CDR3 DNA sequence: TGTGCCATCAGTGAGTACTCTAGGGACAGGGGACCCTACGAGCAGTACTTC. The rearrangement joins TRBV10-3 to TRBJ2-7, with 10 bases that match TRBD1. The germline V gene encodes CDR1 ENHRY and CDR2 SYGVKD. J was trimmed by 2 bases and V by 1 base; bases with no gene match: 8. The CDR3 is 17 amino acids.

Comment on this clone: Within the sample, other DNA sequences also encode this same CDR3. In nucleotides, the CDR3 is TGTGCCAGCAGCTTGGGTCAGGGGAACTATGGCTACACCTTC. Amino acids: CASSLGQGNYGYTF. This chain connects TRBV5-6 to TRBJ1-2; TRBD1 might be the D (6 bases). Germline-derived CDR1 and CDR2 are SGHDT and YYEEEE. The V gene lost 0 bases and the J gene lost 2 bases, with 8 bases spanning the gap. This CDR3 is built from 14 residues.

This chain joins TRBV3-1 (or the pseudogene TRBV3-2) and TRBJ2-5; 7 bases map to TRBD2. The V and J ends lost 1 base and 9 bases, in that order; junction bases with no gene match: 14. This CDR3 has 16 amino acids. Germline V lookup: CDR1 LGHDT, CDR2 YNNKEL (reference sequence). The CDR3 spells CASSQGVAGTFLPQYF. Written as DNA, the CDR3 is TGTGCCAGCAGCCAAGGGGTAGCGGGCACCTTTCTGCCCCAGTACTTC.

CDR3 sequence (DNA): TGCGCCAGCAGCCCGGTCGGACAGGGGACAAACTATGGCTACACCTTC. It translates to CASSPVGQGTNYGYTF. The genes are TRBV5-1 and TRBJ1-2, with TRBD1 identical over 9 bases. V was pared by 4 bases and J by 2 bases, with 9 bases of the junction left unmatched. The CDR3 is 16 residues long. Germline V gene sequence: CDR1 SGHRS, CDR2 YFSETQ.

This chain joins TRBV15 and TRBJ2-7; TRBD2 matches 11 bases. J lost 3 bases, V lost 3 bases, and 4 bases had no gene match. The V gene's germline CDR1 is LNHNV and CDR2 YYDKDF (reference sequence). The CDR3 consists of 15 residues. The chain's CDR3 is CATSSLAGGVYEQYF. The CDR3 region has the DNA TGTGCCACCAGCAGTCTAGCGGGAGGCGTCTACGAGCAGTACTTC. Combining the CDR3 with reference TRBV15 and TRBJ2-7 gives the whole variable domain DAMVIQNPRYQVTQFGKPVTLSCSQTLNHNVMYWYQQKSSQAPKLLFHYYDKDFNNEADTPDNFQSRRPNTSFCFLDIRSPGLGDTAMYLCATSSLAGGVYEQYFGPGTRLTVT.

As DNA, the CDR3 is TGTGCCAGCAGCTTATCGTGGACTAGCGGGAGTCATGAGCAGTTCTTC. Its protein is CASSLSWTSGSHEQFF. The rearrangement uses TRBV7-3 and TRBJ2-1; the match to TRBD2 covers 13 bases. The V gene end was trimmed by 2 bases and the J gene end by 8 bases; junction bases not matched to a gene: 6. Germline CDR1 SGHTA, CDR2 FQGTGA. The CDR3 runs to 16 residues.

The chain is built from TRBV10-2 and TRBJ1-1, with D unclear. Germline loops: CDR1 WSHSY, CDR2 SAAADI. Trimming took off 1 base at V and 8 bases at J, with 11 bases between the two ends. The CDR3 loop spans 13 amino acids. CDR3 bases: TGCGCCAGCAGTGAGTACACCCCCGGGGAAGCTTTCTTT. Translation gives CASSEYTPGEAFF.

This chain joins TRBV5-1 and TRBJ2-1; 7 bases are shared with TRBD1. The trim removed 4 bases at V and 10 bases at J, leaving 2 bases unmatched. The length of the CDR3 is 11 residues. CDR1 and CDR2 (germline): SGHRS, YFSETQ. CDR3 nucleotides: TGCGCCAGCAGCCTGGACAGGGAGCAGTTCTTC. As protein: CASSLDREQFF. Combining the CDR3 with reference TRBV5-1 and TRBJ2-1 gives the whole variable domain KAGVTQTPRYLIKTRGQQVTLSCSPISGHRSVSWYQQTPGQGLQFLFEYFSETQRNKGNFPGRFSGRQFSNSRSEMNVSTLELGDSALYLCASSLDREQFFGPGTRLTVL.

The rearrangement uses TRBV25-1 and TRBJ1-2; D is perhaps TRBD1 (5 bases). Trimming took off 1 base at V and 7 bases at J, with 19 bases between the two ends. The CDR3 is 16 residues long. The germline V gene encodes CDR1 MGHDK and CDR2 SYGVNS. This CDR3 reads CASSESSGLTLRGYTF. The CDR3 region has the DNA TGTGCCAGCAGTGAATCCTCGGGACTGACACTACGTGGCTACACCTTC.

The chain is built from TRBV5-4 and TRBJ1-1; no definite D call. V dropped 1 base and J dropped 0 bases, with 10 bases sitting between them. CDR1 is SGHNT, CDR2 YYREEE, per germline (reference sequence). The CDR3 totals 15 residues. The CDR3 loop reads CASSLIAGMNTEAFF. DNA for the CDR3: TGTGCCAGCAGCTTGATTGCCGGTATGAACACTGAAGCTTTCTTT.

This chain links TRBV6-1 with TRBJ2-3; 9 bases are shared with TRBD2. The CDR3 totals 14 residues. Germline CDR1 MNHNS, CDR2 SASEGT. Trimming took 5 bases from V and 4 from J; bases not matched to a gene: 4. The CDR3 DNA is TGTGCCAGCAGTTTCCGACTAGCGGCAGATACGCAGTATTTT. It specifies CASSFRLAADTQYF.

J is TRBJ2-1 and V is TRBV20-1; D is unclear. Germline lookup yields CDR1 DFQATT and CDR2 SNEGSKA (reference sequence). V shed 4 bases and J shed 10 bases, with 11 bases lying between them. The CDR3 extends over 11 amino acids. CDR3 sequence (DNA): TGCAGTGCTACACCTAGGATAGAGCAGTTCTTC. This sequence encodes CSATPRIEQFF.

This chain joins TRBV19 and TRBJ1-1; TRBD1 matches at 7 bases. Germline V gives CDR1 LNHDA, CDR2 SQIVND (reference sequence). This CDR3 is built from 13 residues. Trimming at V came to 6 bases and at J to 0 bases, leaving 1 base not matched to a gene. In nucleotides, the CDR3 is TGTGCCAGTAGAGGGACAGTGAACACTGAAGCTTTCTTT. It translates to CASRGTVNTEAFF.

The genes are TRBV19 and TRBJ2-4, with TRBD2 matching 8 bases. Per germline, CDR1 LNHDA and CDR2 SQIVND (reference sequence). Losses at the gene ends were 3 bases for V and 2 bases for J; bases not matched to a gene: 6. CDR3 length equals 16 residues. CDR3 coding DNA: TGTGCCAGTAGTATTACTAGCGGTCTATCCAAAAACATTCAGTACTTC. As protein: CASSITSGLSKNIQYF.

The V call is TRBV7-8, the J call TRBJ2-3; 11 bases are shared with TRBD2. There are 18 residues in the CDR3. Germline values: CDR1 SGHVS, CDR2 FQNEAQ. Germline trimming cut 4 bases from V and 1 base from J; bases unmatched to any gene: 10. The CDR3 protein is CASSSPYRGLAGTDTQYF. In DNA, the CDR3 is TGTGCCAGCAGCTCCCCCTACCGGGGACTAGCGGGCACAGATACGCAGTATTTT.

The V gene is TRBV4-1, the J gene TRBJ2-5; 7 bases are a match to TRBD1. CDR1 is MGHRA and CDR2 is YSYEKL in the germline V gene. The J segment lost 2 bases and the V segment lost 4 bases, leaving 4 bases of the junction unmatched. The CDR3 sequence is 14 residues long. The DNA of the CDR3 is TGCGCCAGCAGCCTGGGCAGGGGGCAAGAGACCCAGTACTTC. Translation gives CASSLGRGQETQYF.

The V call is TRBV24-1, the J call TRBJ1-5; 9 nucleotides match TRBD1. V lost 2 bases and J lost 7; bases outside the gene matches: 8. The germline CDR1 and CDR2 sequences are KGHDR and SFDVKD. The CDR3 extends over 16 amino acids. The CDR3 region is CATSDSGQGFGQPQHF. The CDR3 DNA reads TGTGCCACCAGTGATTCGGGACAGGGCTTTGGGCAGCCCCAGCATTTT.

This clone appeared a few times. The chain joins TRBV5-6 to TRBJ2-2; 10 positions match TRBD2. The V gene's germline CDR1 is SGHDT and CDR2 YYEEEE. V was clipped by 4 bases and J by 8 bases; unmatched bases: 5. This CDR3 region has 14 residues. The CDR3 is CASSLGLAKGELFF. For the CDR3, the DNA is TGTGCCAGCAGCCTGGGACTAGCGAAGGGGGAGCTGTTTTTT. Combining the CDR3 with reference TRBV5-6 and TRBJ2-2 gives the whole variable domain DAGVTQSPTHLIKTRGQQVTLRCSPKSGHDTVSWYQQALGQGPQFIFQYYEEEERQRGNFPDRFSGHQFPNYSSELNVNALLLGDSALYLCASSLGLAKGELFFGEGSRLTVL.

The rearrangement links TRBV5-4 to TRBJ1-5; D not resolved. Germline CDR1 SGHNT, CDR2 YYREEE (reference sequence). The CDR3 sequence is 15 residues long. With 2 bases removed from V and 7 bases from J, the gap between germline ends came to 16 bases. The CDR3 is CASSFREVRAQPQHF. The CDR3 coding sequence is TGTGCCAGCAGCTTTCGAGAGGTGAGGGCGCAGCCCCAGCATTTT.

This chain uses TRBV10-3 with TRBJ2-1, with 13 bases that match TRBD2. The germline V gene encodes CDR1 ENHRY and CDR2 SYGVKD. The ends lost 5 bases at V and 5 bases at J; junction bases unmatched: 3. The length of the CDR3 is 15 residues. The CDR3, as DNA: TGTGCCATCAGTCCCACTAGCGGGGGGGACAATGAGCAGTTCTTC. It translates to CAISPTSGGDNEQFF.

V and J are TRBV9 and TRBJ2-2; TRBD1 aligns across 7 bases. The CDR3 consists of 15 residues. CDR1 SGDLS and CDR2 YYNGEE come from the germline V gene. V lost 4 bases and J lost 0; bases outside the gene matches: 3. The CDR3 DNA sequence: TGTGCCAGCAGCTGGGGGACAGCGAACACCGGGGAGCTGTTTTTT. Translated, it gives CASSWGTANTGELFF.

J is TRBJ2-5 and V is TRBV10-3; D possibly corresponds to TRBD1 (6 bases). The CDR3 covers 14 residues. Germline lookup yields CDR1 ENHRY and CDR2 SYGVKD. V was trimmed by 3 bases and J by 2 bases, leaving 10 bases between them. CDR3 sequence reads: CAISERDIQETQYF. For the CDR3, the DNA is TGTGCCATCAGTGAACGGGACATTCAAGAGACCCAGTACTTC.

This chain joins TRBV7-8 and TRBJ2-6, with 10 bases matching TRBD1. V was pared by 2 bases and J by 1 base, with 14 bases of the junction left unmatched. This CDR3 region has 21 residues. CDR1 and CDR2 (germline): SGHVS, FQNEAQ. The CDR3 region is CASSLTVGDRGKGSGANVLTF. CDR3 nucleotides: TGTGCCAGCAGCTTAACGGTGGGGGACAGGGGTAAAGGATCTGGGGCCAACGTCCTGACTTTC.